The rows below give T cell receptor beta chains drawn from one sample of a study of Graves' ophthalmopathy and Graves' hyperthyroidism. MiXCR, run by TCRdb on the multiplex PCR reads, gives a single entry per CDR3 protein. Of about 590,000 distinct CDR3 sequences listed, approximately 35% were seen once; the top ten hold approximately 4.1%. Specimen: peripheral blood or thyroid tissue (not recorded which). These receptors were collected from an adult man with Graves' hyperthyroidism. The CDR3 runs from the conserved cysteine through the conserved F or W. A D gene is named only where the DNA matches it firmly.

V gene: TRBV9; J gene: TRBJ2-5; D gene: TRBD2; CDR3 protein: CASSPTSGAETQYF
V gene: TRBV29-1; J gene: TRBJ2-7; D gene: NA; CDR3 protein: CSVAAGQVYEQYF
V gene: TRBV20-1; J gene: TRBJ1-5; D gene: NA; CDR3 protein: CSALTGGINQPQHF
V gene: TRBV20-1; J gene: TRBJ2-5; D gene: TRBD2; CDR3 protein: CSARPGGQETQYF
V gene: TRBV7-2; J gene: TRBJ2-2; D gene: TRBD1; CDR3 protein: CASSTRTGAGELFF
V gene: TRBV7-2; J gene: TRBJ2-7; D gene: NA; CDR3 protein: CASSRWTAQQYF
V gene: TRBV3-1; J gene: TRBJ2-7; D gene: TRBD2; CDR3 protein: CASSQGGSHEQYF
V gene: TRBV9; J gene: TRBJ2-2; D gene: TRBD2; CDR3 protein: CASSSLAGLTGELFF
V gene: TRBV19; J gene: TRBJ1-5; D gene: NA; CDR3 protein: CASSIDDRFESNQPQHF
V gene: TRBV7-8; J gene: TRBJ1-5; D gene: NA; CDR3 protein: CASSLYSGPQPQHF
V gene: TRBV2; J gene: TRBJ1-1; D gene: NA; CDR3 protein: CASSHKNTEAFF
V gene: TRBV7-9; J gene: NA; D gene: TRBD2; CDR3 protein: CASSRLANNEQFF
V gene: TRBV20-1; J gene: TRBJ1-4; D gene: NA; CDR3 protein: CSARDATTIDEKLFF
V gene: TRBV2; J gene: TRBJ1-1; D gene: NA; CDR3 protein: CASRTPGEGEAFF
V gene: TRBV5-8; J gene: TRBJ1-3; D gene: NA; CDR3 protein: CASSSPTAGSGNTIYF
V gene: TRBV7-8; J gene: TRBJ2-5; D gene: NA; CDR3 protein: CASSLYAGFQETQYF
V gene: TRBV10-3; J gene: TRBJ2-7; D gene: TRBD1; CDR3 protein: CAIRHRDSTSYEQYF
V gene: TRBV5-6; J gene: TRBJ1-2; D gene: NA; CDR3 protein: CASSEAGGVYGYTF
V gene: TRBV14; J gene: TRBJ2-3; D gene: TRBD2; CDR3 protein: CASSQTSGGATDTQYF
V gene: TRBV9; J gene: NA; D gene: TRBD2; CDR3 protein: CASSPLAGGLNNEQFF
V gene: TRBV10-3; J gene: TRBJ2-7; D gene: NA; CDR3 protein: CAISGPRTYEQYF
V gene: TRBV20-1; J gene: TRBJ2-7; D gene: TRBD1; CDR3 protein: CSARGTGGGNQPQYF
V gene: TRBV9; J gene: TRBJ2-7; D gene: TRBD1; CDR3 protein: CASSVTGAYEQYF
V gene: TRBV10-2; J gene: TRBJ2-3; D gene: NA; CDR3 protein: CASSETLVSRTDTQYF
V gene: TRBV6-1; J gene: TRBJ1-5; D gene: NA; CDR3 protein: CASSDATRGSNQPQHF
V gene: TRBV12-3/TRBV12-4; J gene: TRBJ2-2; D gene: NA; CDR3 protein: CASRRSGELFF
V gene: TRBV12-3/TRBV12-4; J gene: TRBJ1-5; D gene: NA; CDR3 protein: CASTPDVSRNQPQHF
V gene: TRBV20-1; J gene: TRBJ1-3; D gene: NA; CDR3 protein: CSAMDPTGFSGNTIYF
V gene: TRBV7-9; J gene: TRBJ2-5; D gene: NA; CDR3 protein: CASSLRGNQETQYF
V gene: TRBV7-6; J gene: TRBJ2-5; D gene: NA; CDR3 protein: CATKLNAGPETQYF
V gene: TRBV6-5; J gene: TRBJ1-2; D gene: NA; CDR3 protein: CASSQKGPGDGYTF
V gene: TRBV29-1; J gene: TRBJ1-4; D gene: NA; CDR3 protein: CSAGTSGSSTGDEKLFF
V gene: TRBV10-3; J gene: TRBJ1-4; D gene: TRBD1; CDR3 protein: CAISHTGGTENEKLFF
V gene: TRBV7-9; J gene: TRBJ2-7; D gene: TRBD2; CDR3 protein: CASSLALREMVHEQYF
V gene: TRBV19; J gene: TRBJ2-7; D gene: TRBD1; CDR3 protein: CASRTGQANEQYF
V gene: TRBV29-1; J gene: TRBJ1-2; D gene: NA; CDR3 protein: CSVEGKGFYTF
V gene: TRBV7-8; J gene: TRBJ1-5; D gene: NA; CDR3 protein: CASSFGTGWETQHF
V gene: TRBV12-3/TRBV12-4; J gene: TRBJ1-5; D gene: TRBD1; CDR3 protein: CASSLRSGGWGNQPQHF
V gene: TRBV24-1; J gene: TRBJ2-2; D gene: TRBD1; CDR3 protein: CATSEPTGKETGELFF
V gene: TRBV29-1; J gene: TRBJ2-3; D gene: NA; CDR3 protein: CAWSVKRGTDTQYF
V gene: TRBV20-1; J gene: TRBJ2-3; D gene: TRBD1; CDR3 protein: CSPSGDRSEQYF
V gene: TRBV27; J gene: TRBJ1-1; D gene: TRBD1; CDR3 protein: CASSPQQGAVRTEAFF
V gene: TRBV20-1; J gene: TRBJ2-7; D gene: TRBD1; CDR3 protein: CSANTDRVSYEQYF
V gene: TRBV28; J gene: TRBJ2-5; D gene: NA; CDR3 protein: CASSLRGTWETQYF
V gene: TRBV7-6; J gene: TRBJ1-1; D gene: TRBD1; CDR3 protein: CASSYQGGHGYTEAFF
V gene: TRBV7-6; J gene: TRBJ2-2; D gene: NA; CDR3 protein: CASSDLVGSLTGELFF